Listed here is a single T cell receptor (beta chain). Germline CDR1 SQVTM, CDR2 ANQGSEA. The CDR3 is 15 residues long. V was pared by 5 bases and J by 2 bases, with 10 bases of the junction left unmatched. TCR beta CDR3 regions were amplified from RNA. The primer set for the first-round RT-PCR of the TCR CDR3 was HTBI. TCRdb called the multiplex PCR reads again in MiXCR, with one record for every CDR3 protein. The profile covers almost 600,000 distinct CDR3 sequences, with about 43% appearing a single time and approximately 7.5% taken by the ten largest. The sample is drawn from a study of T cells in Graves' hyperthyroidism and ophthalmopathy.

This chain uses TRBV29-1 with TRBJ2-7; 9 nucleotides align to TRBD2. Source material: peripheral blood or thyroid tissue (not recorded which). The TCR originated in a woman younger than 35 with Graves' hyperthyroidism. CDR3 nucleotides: TGCAGCGTTAGTGGTAGCGGGAGTCTCCCCTACGAGCAGTACTTC. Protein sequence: CSVSGSGSLPYEQYF.